This paragraph reports one T cell receptor beta chain. The antigen is unknown. The data originate from a study of T cell repertoires and HLA-DP antigens. Generated by immunoSEQ multiplex PCR, the TCRdb table keeps only in-frame clones and is missing some. Of some 89,000 clones in the sample, about 89% were seen once. Sequencing was carried out using CD4+ T cells from PBMCs. The source of this sequence is a man in his fifties in good health and CMV-seronegative.

CDR3: CASRDSAYNEQFF. The CDR3 DNA follows: TGTGCCAGCAGAGACTCAGCCTACAATGAGCAGTTCTTC. The genes are TRBV11-2 and TRBJ2-1, with D uncertain. Germline CDR1 reads SGHAT; CDR2 reads FQNNGV. This CDR3 is built from 13 residues. With 6 bases removed from V and 2 bases from J, the gap between germline ends came to 8 bases.